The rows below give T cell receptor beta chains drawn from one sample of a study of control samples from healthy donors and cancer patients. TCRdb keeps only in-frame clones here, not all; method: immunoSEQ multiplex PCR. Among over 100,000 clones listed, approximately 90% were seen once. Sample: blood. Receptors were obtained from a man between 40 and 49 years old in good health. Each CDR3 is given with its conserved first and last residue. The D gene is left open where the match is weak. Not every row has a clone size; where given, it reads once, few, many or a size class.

TGTGCCAGCAGCCTGGTGGACGGTCAGCCCCAGCATTTT	CASSLVDGQPQHF	NA	NA	TRBV7-2	TRBJ1-5
TGCGCCAGCAGCTTGGACTCCGGGACCGCAGGCTACACCTTC	CASSLDSGTAGYTF	NA	NA	TRBV5-1	TRBJ1-2
TGCGCCAGCAGCTTATATGGGGGAAGGAGCACAGATACGCAGTATTTT	CASSLYGGRSTDTQYF	once	NA	TRBV5-1	TRBJ2-3
TGCGCCAGCAGCTTGGGGGACGGAATGAACACTGAAGCTTTCTTT	CASSLGDGMNTEAFF	NA	NA	TRBV5-1	TRBJ1-1
TGTGCCACCAGGGACAGGCCTTACGAGCAGTACTTC	CATRDRPYEQYF	NA	TRBD1	TRBV2	TRBJ2-7
TGTGCCTGGACACCCCGGGGGTTGGGCTATGGCTACACCTTC	CAWTPRGLGYGYTF	NA	NA	TRBV30	TRBJ1-2
TGTGCCAGCTCACCCTTTGGGGGGGAGAACACTGAAGCTTTCTTT	CASSPFGGENTEAFF	NA	NA	TRBV18	TRBJ1-1
TGTGCCAGCAGTTATTTGAATAGCAATCAGCCCCAGCATTTT	CASSYLNSNQPQHF	NA	NA	TRBV28	TRBJ1-5
TGTGCCAGCAGTGATGGGGACCGAGATGGGGCTTTCTTT	CASSDGDRDGAFF	NA	NA	TRBV6-1	TRBJ1-1
TGTGCCAGCAGCTTAGACGGGGAGAATGAGCAGTTCTTC	CASSLDGENEQFF	once	NA	TRBV7-9	TRBJ2-1
TGTGCCAGCAGTGAGCTTCAGTACTCTAAAGAGACCCAGTACTTC	CASSELQYSKETQYF	NA	NA	TRBV2	TRBJ2-5
TGTGCCAGCAGTTACGGCAGACCCGCGCTGTACACCTTC	CASSYGRPALYTF	NA	NA	TRBV6-2/TRBV6-3	TRBJ1-2
TGTGCCAGCAGCTTAGGGGGTTTCGATCAGCCCCAGCATTTT	CASSLGGFDQPQHF	NA	NA	TRBV11-3	TRBJ1-5
TGTGCCAGCAGTACCCGACAGACAGATACGCAGTATTTT	CASSTRQTDTQYF	NA	NA	TRBV27	TRBJ2-3
TGTGCCAGCAGTGCGTTTAGACCAAAGAACACTGAAGCTTTCTTT	CASSAFRPKNTEAFF	NA	NA	TRBV2	TRBJ1-1
TGCGCCAGCAGTGAGTCCTTACTAGCGGGGGAAACGAACACCGGGGAGCTGTTTTTT	CASSESLLAGETNTGELFF	NA	TRBD2	TRBV10-1	TRBJ2-2
TGCAGTGCTAACGGGAACTATGGCTACACCTTC	CSANGNYGYTF	NA	NA	TRBV20-1	TRBJ1-2
TGTGCCAGCAGCCAAGATATCCCGGACGTCAAGGGGTCTGGAAACACCATATATTTT	CASSQDIPDVKGSGNTIYF	NA	NA	TRBV14	TRBJ1-3
TGTGCCAGCAGTTTCCAACCTCTACTAGCGGGGGAAGATACGCAGTATTTT	CASSFQPLLAGEDTQYF	once	TRBD2	TRBV27	TRBJ2-3
TGTGCCAGTAGTATAGGGGCGGGGGGATCGGTGGACTCAAACTCCTACGAGCAGTACTTC	CASSIGAGGSVDSNSYEQYF	NA	TRBD2	TRBV19	TRBJ2-7
TGTGCCAGCAGCCAGGACAGGGGAGCTGGAAACACCATATATTTT	CASSQDRGAGNTIYF	NA	TRBD1	TRBV3-1/TRBV3-2	TRBJ1-3
TGTGCCACCAGTGATTTAGGGCTAGACGGGGATACGCAGTATTTT	CATSDLGLDGDTQYF	NA	NA	TRBV24-1	TRBJ2-3
TGTGCCAGCAGCACTCGGGTCCAAACCTCTTTATACAATGAGCAGTTCTTC	CASSTRVQTSLYNEQFF	NA	NA	TRBV7-8	TRBJ2-1
TGTGCCAGCAGCTTCAGGGGGGCGAATGGCTACACCTTC	CASSFRGANGYTF	NA	TRBD1	TRBV5-8	TRBJ1-2
TGTGCCAGCTCACCGGCGCGGGGGGACACAGATACGCAGTATTTT	CASSPARGDTDTQYF	NA	TRBD2	TRBV18	TRBJ2-3
TGTGCCAGCAGCGTAAGGACAGTGATTAACTATGGCTACACCTTC	CASSVRTVINYGYTF	once	NA	TRBV9	TRBJ1-2
TGTGCCTGGAGTCCTTTTGGGGATACGCAGTATTTT	CAWSPFGDTQYF	NA	NA	TRBV30	TRBJ2-3
TGTGCCAGCAGCAAGACAGGGGGCTTTAACTATGGCTACACCTTC	CASSKTGGFNYGYTF	NA	NA	TRBV21-1	TRBJ1-2
TGTGCCAGCAGTTACGGACAGGTGGTCTACGAGCAGTACTTC	CASSYGQVVYEQYF	NA	TRBD1	TRBV6-5	TRBJ2-7
TGTGCCAGCAGTGCTCCGGGCAGGCTAAGCTCCTATAATTCACCCCTCCACTTT	CASSAPGRLSSYNSPLHF	few	NA	TRBV6-1	TRBJ1-6
TGCGCCAGCAGCCGCCAAGAACCCCCAGGGATGAACACTGAAGCTTTCTTT	CASSRQEPPGMNTEAFF	NA	NA	TRBV4-3	TRBJ1-1
TGCGCCAGCAAGAGCGGGGAGCTGTTTTTT	CASKSGELFF	NA	NA	TRBV10-2	TRBJ2-2
TGTGCCTGTAGCGGGGGGGCGGAGGCCGGGGAGCTGTTTTTT	CACSGGAEAGELFF	NA	TRBD2	TRBV6-5	TRBJ2-2
TGCGCCAGCGCCCCGGGGGGGACAACCTCCTACGAGCAGTACTTC	CASAPGGTTSYEQYF	NA	TRBD2	TRBV5-1	TRBJ2-7
TGTGCCAGCAGCTTAGTAGGGGCAACCGGGGAGCTGTTTTTT	CASSLVGATGELFF	NA	NA	TRBV7-9	TRBJ2-2
TGTGCCAGCAGCTTGGGGACAAAAAACACTGAAGCTTTCTTT	CASSLGTKNTEAFF	NA	NA	TRBV7-2	TRBJ1-1
TGTGCCAGCAGCACAAGCCCCACCTACGAGCAGTACTTC	CASSTSPTYEQYF	few	NA	TRBV3-1/TRBV3-2	TRBJ2-7
TGTGCCAGCAGCTTAGGGAACCAACATGAGCAGTTCTTC	CASSLGNQHEQFF	few	NA	TRBV11-3	TRBJ2-1
TGTGCCAGCAGTCCCCCGGGTTACACTGAAGCTTTCTTT	CASSPPGYTEAFF	NA	NA	TRBV27	TRBJ1-1
TGTGCCAGCAGTGAAGGGGGACCCGTACAAGAGACCCAGTACTTC	CASSEGGPVQETQYF	NA	NA	TRBV2	TRBJ2-5
TGTGCCACCCTCCAGGGTTGGTGGGGCCATGAGCAGTTCTTC	CATLQGWWGHEQFF	NA	NA	TRBV6-5	TRBJ2-1
TGTGCCAGCAGCTTGGCTGGGACAGGGGGCGATGGAAACACCATATATTTT	CASSLAGTGGDGNTIYF	NA	TRBD1	TRBV5-5	TRBJ1-3
TGTGCCAGCGCTACGATAGGGGCAGATACGCAGTATTTT	CASATIGADTQYF	NA	NA	TRBV6-5	TRBJ2-3
TGTGCCAGCAGGGGGGACAGAACGACGAATTCACCCCTCCACTTT	CASRGDRTTNSPLHF	NA	TRBD1	TRBV2	TRBJ1-6
TGTGCCTGGAGCGCTAAAGATACGCAGTATTTT	CAWSAKDTQYF	NA	NA	TRBV30	TRBJ2-3
TGTGCCAGCAGCCTAACTGGGGCCGGCACAGATACGCAGTATTTT	CASSLTGAGTDTQYF	NA	NA	TRBV9	TRBJ2-3
TGTGCCTGGGACCCCCCCAACACCGGGGAGCTGTTTTTT	CAWDPPNTGELFF	once	NA	TRBV19	TRBJ2-2
TGTGCCAGCAGCTCGACCCGGGGGAATCAGCCCCAGCATTTT	CASSSTRGNQPQHF	NA	NA	TRBV5-6	TRBJ1-5
TGTGCCAGCAGTTACTCAGGGCGTTTGGACACTGAAGCTTTCTTT	CASSYSGRLDTEAFF	NA	NA	TRBV6-5	TRBJ1-1